The 2 T cell receptor beta chains below were found in one sample sequenced in a study of T cells in Graves' hyperthyroidism and ophthalmopathy. Amplification targeted TCR beta CDR3 regions from RNA transcripts. TCR CDR3 regions were first amplified by RT-PCR with HTBI primers. TCRdb re-called the multiplex PCR reads through MiXCR, storing one row per CDR3 protein. The repertoire holds 300,000 to 450,000 distinct CDR3 sequences, with about 14% as singletons. Sequenced: blood. The receptors originated from a woman in her 30s with Graves' ophthalmopathy.

This clonotype was counted ten times or more. This chain uses TRBV11-2 with TRBJ2-2, with D unresolved. This CDR3 has 11 amino acids. Trimming shortened V by 4 bases and J by 4 bases, and 1 base separated the two germline ends. Germline V lookup: CDR1 SGHAT, CDR2 FQNNGV. Here the CDR3 reads CASSSTGELFF. As DNA, the CDR3 is TGTGCCAGCAGCTCCACCGGGGAGCTGTTTTTT. The variable domain in full, completed from reference TRBV11-2 and TRBJ2-2, reads EAGVAQSPRYKIIEKRQSVAFWCNPISGHATLYWYQQILGQGPKLLIQFQNNGVVDDSQLPKDRFSAERLKGVDSTLKIQPAKLEDSAVYLCASSSTGELFFGEGSRLTVL.

This clonotype appeared many times. This chain joins TRBV28 and TRBJ2-3, with 8 bases aligning to TRBD2. The CDR3 totals 14 residues. With V trimmed by 5 bases and J by 4 bases, 5 bases remained unmatched. Germline V lookup: CDR1 MDHEN, CDR2 SYDVKM. The CDR3 is CASSRGGEADTQYF. The CDR3 region has the DNA TGTGCCAGCAGTCGGGGGGGGGAGGCAGATACGCAGTATTTT.